Listed below are T cell receptor beta chains from one sample, sequenced in a study of cytomegalovirus exposure and HLA in healthy donors. Using immunoSEQ multiplex PCR, the repertoire was profiled, and TCRdb retains in-frame clones only, with some absent. Of under 200,000 clones listed, approximately 88% are singletons. Sequencing was performed on PBMCs. The receptor source for this set is a boy aged 2 to 10 in good health and CMV-seronegative. The CDR3 runs from the conserved cysteine through the conserved F or W. A D gene is named only where the DNA matches it firmly. Size values are once, few and many counts, or a class for expanded clones, and some rows have none.

abundance	len	j_gene	d_gene	v_gene	CDR3nt	CDR3aa
-	19	TRBJ2-4	-	TRBV4-1	TGCGCCAGCAGCCAAGCCCCCCCGGACAGTTTGGGGGCCAAAAACATTCAGTACTTC	CASSQAPPDSLGAKNIQYF
-	15	TRBJ2-1	TRBD2	TRBV6-1	TGTGCCAGCAGTGAACTAGCGGTCTCCTACAATGAGCAGTTCTTC	CASSELAVSYNEQFF
-	14	TRBJ1-1	-	TRBV11-2	TGTGCCAGCATCCTCCCTCCTCTGAACACTGAAGCTTTCTTT	CASILPPLNTEAFF
-	15	TRBJ2-3	TRBD2	TRBV6-1	TGTGCCAGCAGTGAGGTAGCGGGAGGAGCAGATACGCAGTATTTT	CASSEVAGGADTQYF
-	16	TRBJ2-1	TRBD1	TRBV2	TGTGCCAGCAGTGACTGGGGGGACAGGGGACTCAATGAGCAGTTCTTC	CASSDWGDRGLNEQFF
-	16	TRBJ2-2	TRBD2	TRBV5-1	TGCGCCAGCAGCCCGGAGGGACTAGCGGGAAGGGGGGAGCTGTTTTTT	CASSPEGLAGRGELFF
-	14	TRBJ1-2	-	TRBV2	TGTGCCAGCAGCGCCCGTACAGGGTTAGGTGGCTACACCTTC	CASSARTGLGGYTF
-	16	TRBJ1-2	-	TRBV2	TGTGCCAGCAGTGATTTGTTGGCAGGTGGGCGGGATGGCTACACCTTC	CASSDLLAGGRDGYTF
-	16	TRBJ2-3	TRBD1	TRBV5-1	TGCGCCAGCAGCGCCTACCTGACAGGGTCAGCAGATACGCAGTATTTT	CASSAYLTGSADTQYF
-	15	TRBJ2-1	TRBD2	TRBV15	TGTGCCACCAGCAGAGATGGACTAGGGGTTGATGAGCAGTTCTTC	CATSRDGLGVDEQFF
once	12	TRBJ1-5	-	TRBV28	TGTGCCAGCAGTCCCCTGGGCCAGCCCCAGCATTTT	CASSPLGQPQHF
-	16	TRBJ2-1	-	TRBV18	TGTGCCAGCTCACCCTCTCTGCCCAGGATCTACAATGAGCAGTTCTTC	CASSPSLPRIYNEQFF
-	19	TRBJ1-1	TRBD1	TRBV5-1	TGCGCCAGCAGCACTGGCGTGGCGGGACAGGGGCACCCACACACTGAAGCTTTCTTT	CASSTGVAGQGHPHTEAFF
-	16	TRBJ2-7	-	TRBV5-6	TGTGCCAGCAGCCTCGGTAGACTCTCTACGCCCCACGAGCAGTACTTC	CASSLGRLSTPHEQYF
-	13	TRBJ1-1	TRBD1	TRBV2	TGTGCCAGCGGGACAGGGGCGAACACTGAAGCTTTCTTT	CASGTGANTEAFF
-	16	TRBJ1-3	-	TRBV6-6	TGTGCCAGCAGTTACGGAGACAGTGACTCTGGAAACACCATATATTTT	CASSYGDSDSGNTIYF
-	15	TRBJ2-6	-	TRBV11-2	TGTGCCAGCAGCTTAGTGCGCTCTGGGGCCAACGTCCTGACTTTC	CASSLVRSGANVLTF
-	14	TRBJ2-1	TRBD2	TRBV10-3	TGTGCCATCAGTGCTAGCGGGGTGAACAATGAGCAGTTCTTC	CAISASGVNNEQFF
few	12	TRBJ1-5	TRBD1	TRBV2	TGTGCCAGCAGCTACACCGGGACAGCCCAGCATTTT	CASSYTGTAQHF